The sequence of this TCR beta chain was determined in a study of T cells in localized non-small cell lung cancer. As regards this clone: The antigen is undetermined.

Points from the study as a whole: Appearances in adjacent lung were noted for a median approximately 52 of the top 100 tumor clones.

Profiling relied on immunoSEQ multiplex PCR, and the TCRdb table lists in-frame clones only, not all of them. Here the sample spans over 20,000 clones, over 75% being singletons. This receptor was taken from a male donor older than 55 with stage I squamous cell lung carcinoma. Source: peripheral blood, taken before any cancer treatment.

The CDR3 nucleotides read TGTGCCAGCAGAAGGACAGGGACCGGCTACACCTTC. The encoded protein is CASRRTGTGYTF. The chain couples TRBV6-5 to TRBJ1-2; 8 nucleotides align to TRBD1. Germline lookup yields CDR1 MNHEY and CDR2 SVGAGI. Germline trimming cut 6 bases from V and 8 bases from J; bases unmatched to any gene: 5. This CDR3 region has 12 residues.